A selection of T cell receptor beta chains follows, all from one sample in a study of shared clonotypes between healthy human individuals. The table came from immunoSEQ multiplex PCR; TCRdb's copy has only in-frame clones and leaves some out. The repertoire holds 560,000 or so clones, roughly 96% seen once, with around 0.1% in the top ten. Material: naive CD8+ T cells sorted from blood. All receptors derive from a woman aged 25 to 39 in good health. CDR3s include the opening cysteine and the closing phenylalanine or tryptophan. The order of the fields is CDR3 protein, CDR3 DNA, D gene, V gene, J gene, clone size. D genes are given only for firm matches. Where a row states a size, it is once, few, many or the class of an expanded clone; other rows omit it.

CDR3 protein: CASSSWSGPDTQYF; CDR3 DNA: TGTGCCAGCAGTTCTTGGTCCGGCCCAGATACGCAGTATTTT; D gene: .; V gene: TRBV27; J gene: TRBJ2-3; clone size: .
CDR3 protein: CASSFGGATEAFF; CDR3 DNA: TGTGCCAGCAGTTTTGGGGGTGCCACTGAAGCTTTCTTT; D gene: .; V gene: TRBV27; J gene: TRBJ1-1; clone size: .
CDR3 protein: CASTQQGARDTQYF; CDR3 DNA: TGTGCCAGCACCCAACAGGGGGCTAGAGATACGCAGTATTTT; D gene: TRBD1; V gene: TRBV27; J gene: TRBJ2-3; clone size: .
CDR3 protein: CASSMGLYNEQFF; CDR3 DNA: TGTGCCAGTAGTATGGGACTTTACAATGAGCAGTTCTTC; D gene: .; V gene: TRBV19; J gene: TRBJ2-1; clone size: once
CDR3 protein: CASSLGQGDGYTF; CDR3 DNA: TGTGCCAGCAGCCTAGGACAGGGGGATGGCTACACCTTC; D gene: TRBD1; V gene: TRBV14; J gene: TRBJ1-2; clone size: .
CDR3 protein: CASSYRTGWASGRRYEQYF; CDR3 DNA: TGTGCCAGCAGTTATAGGACCGGTTGGGCTAGCGGGAGAAGGTACGAGCAGTACTTC; D gene: TRBD2; V gene: TRBV28; J gene: TRBJ2-7; clone size: .
CDR3 protein: CASRWTGYYGYTF; CDR3 DNA: TGTGCCAGCAGATGGACAGGATACTATGGCTACACCTTC; D gene: TRBD1; V gene: TRBV28; J gene: TRBJ1-2; clone size: .
CDR3 protein: CASSIDRGVPQPQHF; CDR3 DNA: TGTGCCAGTAGTATAGATCGCGGGGTGCCTCAGCCCCAGCATTTT; D gene: .; V gene: TRBV19; J gene: TRBJ1-5; clone size: once
CDR3 protein: CASSYNRNTEAFF; CDR3 DNA: TGTGCCAGCAGTTACAACAGGAACACTGAAGCTTTCTTT; D gene: .; V gene: TRBV6-5; J gene: TRBJ1-1; clone size: .
CDR3 protein: CASSTDRGNYGYTF; CDR3 DNA: TGTGCCAGCAGCACGGACAGGGGGAACTATGGCTACACCTTC; D gene: TRBD1; V gene: TRBV6-5; J gene: TRBJ1-2; clone size: .
CDR3 protein: CASGPDGRGELFF; CDR3 DNA: TGTGCCAGCGGACCGGACGGGCGCGGGGAGCTGTTTTTT; D gene: .; V gene: TRBV5-4; J gene: TRBJ2-2; clone size: .
CDR3 protein: CASSSEAGIPHNEQFF; CDR3 DNA: TGTGCCAGCAGCTCTGAAGCGGGAATCCCCCACAATGAGCAGTTCTTC; D gene: TRBD2; V gene: TRBV13; J gene: TRBJ2-1; clone size: .
CDR3 protein: CASSLIGSVQPQHF; CDR3 DNA: TGTGCCAGCAGTTTAATAGGGTCAGTTCAGCCCCAGCATTTT; D gene: .; V gene: TRBV27; J gene: TRBJ1-5; clone size: .
CDR3 protein: CASSGLGDTEAFF; CDR3 DNA: TGTGCCAGCAGCGGCCTGGGGGACACTGAAGCTTTCTTT; D gene: .; V gene: TRBV9; J gene: TRBJ1-1; clone size: .
CDR3 protein: CASSSTPTGTFSYEQYF; CDR3 DNA: TGTGCCAGCAGCTCGACCCCCACAGGGACATTCTCCTACGAGCAGTACTTC; D gene: .; V gene: TRBV7-2; J gene: TRBJ2-7; clone size: .
CDR3 protein: CASSVYPGQTYEQYF; CDR3 DNA: TGCGCCAGCAGCGTCTATCCGGGACAGACCTACGAGCAGTACTTC; D gene: TRBD1; V gene: TRBV5-1; J gene: TRBJ2-7; clone size: .
CDR3 protein: CASSLAGRTGELFF; CDR3 DNA: TGTGCCAGCAGTCTAGCGGGCCGTACCGGGGAGCTGTTTTTT; D gene: TRBD2; V gene: TRBV27; J gene: TRBJ2-2; clone size: .
CDR3 protein: CASSMNTEAFF; CDR3 DNA: TGTGCCAGCAGTATGAACACTGAAGCTTTCTTT; D gene: .; V gene: TRBV6-5; J gene: TRBJ1-1; clone size: .
CDR3 protein: CASRDRGNTEAFF; CDR3 DNA: TGTGCCAGCAGGGACAGGGGGAACACTGAAGCTTTCTTT; D gene: TRBD1; V gene: TRBV2; J gene: TRBJ1-1; clone size: few
CDR3 protein: CSVSPSGSPNEQYF; CDR3 DNA: TGCAGCGTTAGCCCTAGCGGGAGTCCGAACGAGCAGTACTTC; D gene: TRBD2; V gene: TRBV29-1; J gene: TRBJ2-7; clone size: .
CDR3 protein: CASSSSGGVGDGYTF; CDR3 DNA: TGTGCCAGCAGCTCCTCTGGCGGGGTGGGGGATGGCTACACCTTC; D gene: .; V gene: TRBV7-2; J gene: TRBJ1-2; clone size: .
CDR3 protein: CSVEIVGEWGYTF; CDR3 DNA: TGCAGCGTTGAAATTGTCGGGGAATGGGGCTACACCTTC; D gene: .; V gene: TRBV29-1; J gene: TRBJ1-2; clone size: .
CDR3 protein: CASSLVAYSTYEQYF; CDR3 DNA: TGTGCCAGCAGCTTGGTTGCCTACTCCACCTACGAGCAGTACTTC; D gene: .; V gene: TRBV5-6; J gene: TRBJ2-7; clone size: .
CDR3 protein: CASSRLGTSGSYEQYF; CDR3 DNA: TGTGCCAGCAGCCGCCTCGGGACTAGCGGGTCCTACGAGCAGTACTTC; D gene: TRBD2; V gene: TRBV27; J gene: TRBJ2-7; clone size: .
CDR3 protein: CASSRDYQGTYEQYF; CDR3 DNA: TGTGCCAGCAGTCGGGACTACCAGGGAACCTACGAGCAGTACTTC; D gene: TRBD2; V gene: TRBV28; J gene: TRBJ2-7; clone size: .
CDR3 protein: CASKGLAGGRYTGELFF; CDR3 DNA: TGTGCCAGCAAGGGACTAGCGGGAGGTCGGTACACCGGGGAGCTGTTTTTT; D gene: TRBD2; V gene: TRBV27; J gene: TRBJ2-2; clone size: .
CDR3 protein: CASSQARGIETQYF; CDR3 DNA: TGCGCCAGCAGCCAAGCCCGAGGGATAGAGACCCAGTACTTC; D gene: .; V gene: TRBV4-1; J gene: TRBJ2-5; clone size: .
CDR3 protein: CASSLTAIGVPQETQYF; CDR3 DNA: TGCGCCAGCAGCTTGACGGCGATCGGTGTCCCACAAGAGACCCAGTACTTC; D gene: .; V gene: TRBV5-1; J gene: TRBJ2-5; clone size: .
CDR3 protein: CASSSQRLADVSTDTQYF; CDR3 DNA: TGTGCCAGCAGCTCCCAGAGACTAGCGGATGTAAGCACAGATACGCAGTATTTT; D gene: TRBD2; V gene: TRBV7-2; J gene: TRBJ2-3; clone size: .
CDR3 protein: CASSPGEGNTEAFF; CDR3 DNA: TGTGCCAGCAGTCCAGGGGAGGGGAACACTGAAGCTTTCTTT; D gene: .; V gene: TRBV27; J gene: TRBJ1-1; clone size: once
CDR3 protein: CASSARLAGYSAETQYF; CDR3 DNA: TGTGCCAGCAGCGCCAGACTAGCGGGATACTCGGCAGAGACCCAGTACTTC; D gene: TRBD2; V gene: TRBV11-2; J gene: TRBJ2-5; clone size: once
CDR3 protein: CASSLGPGGEQYF; CDR3 DNA: TGTGCCAGCAGTCTTGGGCCCGGCGGCGAGCAGTACTTC; D gene: .; V gene: TRBV27; J gene: TRBJ2-7; clone size: .
CDR3 protein: CASSEALGGPETQYF; CDR3 DNA: TGTGCCAGCAGTGAAGCGCTTGGGGGGCCTGAGACCCAGTACTTC; D gene: .; V gene: TRBV2; J gene: TRBJ2-5; clone size: once
CDR3 protein: CASSAEREGLADTQYF; CDR3 DNA: TGTGCCAGTAGTGCCGAGCGGGAGGGTTTAGCAGATACGCAGTATTTT; D gene: TRBD2; V gene: TRBV19; J gene: TRBJ2-3; clone size: .
CDR3 protein: CASSKTGASYGYTF; CDR3 DNA: TGTGCCAGCAGCAAAACGGGGGCCTCCTATGGCTACACCTTC; D gene: .; V gene: TRBV6-5; J gene: TRBJ1-2; clone size: .
CDR3 protein: CASSQDFFLAGVEEQYF; CDR3 DNA: TGTGCCAGCAGCCAAGATTTCTTCCTAGCGGGAGTAGAAGAGCAGTACTTC; D gene: TRBD2; V gene: TRBV14; J gene: TRBJ2-7; clone size: .
CDR3 protein: CASSPPTNYEQYF; CDR3 DNA: TGTGCCAGCAGCCCCCCAACTAATTACGAGCAGTACTTC; D gene: .; V gene: TRBV9; J gene: TRBJ2-7; clone size: .
CDR3 protein: CASSQEITAYNEQFF; CDR3 DNA: TGTGCCAGCAGCCAAGAAATAACAGCCTACAATGAGCAGTTCTTC; D gene: .; V gene: TRBV14; J gene: TRBJ2-1; clone size: .
CDR3 protein: CASSLGDSFSYEQYF; CDR3 DNA: TGTGCCAGTAGCCTGGGCGATTCCTTCTCCTACGAGCAGTACTTC; D gene: .; V gene: TRBV19; J gene: TRBJ2-7; clone size: .
CDR3 protein: CASRSEVQGITNQPQHF; CDR3 DNA: TGTGCCAGCAGATCGGAAGTACAGGGGATCACCAATCAGCCCCAGCATTTT; D gene: TRBD1; V gene: TRBV27; J gene: TRBJ1-5; clone size: .
CDR3 protein: CASSHVGTGLYEQYF; CDR3 DNA: TGTGCCAGCAGTCACGTGGGGACAGGGCTCTACGAGCAGTACTTC; D gene: TRBD1; V gene: TRBV27; J gene: TRBJ2-7; clone size: .
CDR3 protein: CASTEAGTLQAFF; CDR3 DNA: TGTGCCAGCACCGAAGCGGGGACACTTCAAGCTTTCTTT; D gene: .; V gene: TRBV28; J gene: TRBJ1-1; clone size: once
CDR3 protein: CASSQRGGETQYF; CDR3 DNA: TGCGCCAGCAGCCAAAGGGGCGGCGAGACCCAGTACTTC; D gene: .; V gene: TRBV4-1; J gene: TRBJ2-5; clone size: .
CDR3 protein: CASRVPGTHEQYF; CDR3 DNA: TGTGCCAGCAGAGTCCCGGGCACCCACGAGCAGTACTTC; D gene: .; V gene: TRBV27; J gene: TRBJ2-7; clone size: .
CDR3 protein: CASNGLAGTYEQYF; CDR3 DNA: TGTGCCAGCAACGGACTAGCGGGCACCTACGAGCAGTACTTC; D gene: TRBD2; V gene: TRBV2; J gene: TRBJ2-7; clone size: .
CDR3 protein: CASSSPGMGDGYTF; CDR3 DNA: TGTGCCAGCAGTTCCCCGGGAATGGGAGATGGCTACACCTTC; D gene: .; V gene: TRBV27; J gene: TRBJ1-2; clone size: once
CDR3 protein: CASSPGLAGSGFRNEQFF; CDR3 DNA: TGTGCCAGCAGCCCCGGACTAGCGGGATCCGGTTTTCGCAATGAGCAGTTCTTC; D gene: TRBD2; V gene: TRBV7-6; J gene: TRBJ2-1; clone size: .
CDR3 protein: CASSLLAARNTDTQYF; CDR3 DNA: TGTGCCAGCAGCTTACTAGCCGCGAGAAACACAGATACGCAGTATTTT; D gene: .; V gene: TRBV11-2; J gene: TRBJ2-3; clone size: .
CDR3 protein: CASSLRQQNTEAFF; CDR3 DNA: TGCGCCAGCAGCTTGCGTCAGCAGAACACTGAAGCTTTCTTT; D gene: .; V gene: TRBV5-1; J gene: TRBJ1-1; clone size: .
CDR3 protein: CASSTRGDTEAFF; CDR3 DNA: TGCGCCAGCAGTACGCGAGGGGACACTGAAGCTTTCTTT; D gene: .; V gene: TRBV10-1; J gene: TRBJ1-1; clone size: few
CDR3 protein: CASHSGSGADTQYF; CDR3 DNA: TGTGCCAGCCACTCCGGGTCGGGGGCAGATACGCAGTATTTT; D gene: .; V gene: TRBV7-8; J gene: TRBJ2-3; clone size: .